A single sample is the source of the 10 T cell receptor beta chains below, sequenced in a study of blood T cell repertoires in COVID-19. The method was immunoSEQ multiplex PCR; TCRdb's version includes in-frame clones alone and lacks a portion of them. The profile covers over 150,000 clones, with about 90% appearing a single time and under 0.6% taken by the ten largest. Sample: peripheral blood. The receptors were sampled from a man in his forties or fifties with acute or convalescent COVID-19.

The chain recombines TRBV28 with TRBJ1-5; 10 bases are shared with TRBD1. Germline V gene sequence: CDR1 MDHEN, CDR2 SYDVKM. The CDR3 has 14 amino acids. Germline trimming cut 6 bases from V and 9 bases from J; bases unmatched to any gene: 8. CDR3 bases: TGTGCCAGCAGACGGGACAGGGGAAGCTTGCCCCAGCATTTT. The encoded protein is CASRRDRGSLPQHF. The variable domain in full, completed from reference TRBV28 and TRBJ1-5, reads DVKVTQSSRYLVKRTGEKVFLECVQDMDHENMFWYRQDPGLGLRLIYFSYDVKMKEKGDIPEGYSVSREKKERFSLILESASTNQTSMYLCASRRDRGSLPQHFGDGTRLSIL.

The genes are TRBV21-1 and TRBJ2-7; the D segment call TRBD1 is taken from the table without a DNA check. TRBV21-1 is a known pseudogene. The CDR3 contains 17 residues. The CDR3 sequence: CASSTKCSGTGAYEQYF. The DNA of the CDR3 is TGTGCCAGCAGCACAAAATGTTCTGGGACAGGGGCGTACGAGCAGTACTTC.

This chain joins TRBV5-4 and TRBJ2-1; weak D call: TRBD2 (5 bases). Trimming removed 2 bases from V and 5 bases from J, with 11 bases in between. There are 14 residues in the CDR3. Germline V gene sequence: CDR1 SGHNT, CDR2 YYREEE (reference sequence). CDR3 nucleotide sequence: TGTGCCAGCAGCTTAAGAAACGGGAACAATGAGCAGTTCTTC. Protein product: CASSLRNGNNEQFF.

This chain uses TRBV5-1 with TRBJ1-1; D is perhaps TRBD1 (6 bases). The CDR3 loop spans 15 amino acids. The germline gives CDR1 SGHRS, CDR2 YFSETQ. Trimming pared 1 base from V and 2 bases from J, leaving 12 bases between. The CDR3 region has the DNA TGCGCCAGCAGCTTGAATTTACAGGGAAACACTGAAGCTTTCTTT. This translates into CASSLNLQGNTEAFF.

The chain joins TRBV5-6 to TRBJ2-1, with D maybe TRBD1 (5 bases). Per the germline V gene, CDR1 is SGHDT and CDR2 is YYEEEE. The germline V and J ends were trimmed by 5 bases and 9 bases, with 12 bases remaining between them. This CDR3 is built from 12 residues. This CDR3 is CASSIDSPEQFF. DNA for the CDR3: TGTGCCAGCAGTATCGACAGTCCTGAGCAGTTCTTC.

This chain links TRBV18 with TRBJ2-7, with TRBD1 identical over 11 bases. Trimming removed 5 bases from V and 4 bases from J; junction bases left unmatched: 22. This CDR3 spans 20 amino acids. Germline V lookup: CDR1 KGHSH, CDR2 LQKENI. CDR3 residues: CASSSSNRDRGSSLGYEQYF. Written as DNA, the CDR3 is TGTGCCAGCTCATCATCTAACCGGGACAGGGGGTCTTCTCTCGGTTACGAGCAGTACTTC.

The CDR3, as DNA: TGTGCCAGCAGTTCCAACAGGGTCCCCGGGGAACTGTTTTTT. It encodes CASSSNRVPGELFF. V usage is TRBV28 and J usage is TRBJ1-4; tentative D call: TRBD1 (6 bases). Between the trimmed V and J ends, which lost 4 bases and 12 bases, there was a span of 18 bases. This CDR3 is 14 amino acids long. CDR1 and CDR2 from the germline V gene are MDHEN and SYDVKM. Filled out from reference TRBV28 and TRBJ1-4, the complete variable domain reads DVKVTQSSRYLVKRTGEKVFLECVQDMDHENMFWYRQDPGLGLRLIYFSYDVKMKEKGDIPEGYSVSREKKERFSLILESASTNQTSMYLCASSSNRVPGELFFGSGTQLSVL.

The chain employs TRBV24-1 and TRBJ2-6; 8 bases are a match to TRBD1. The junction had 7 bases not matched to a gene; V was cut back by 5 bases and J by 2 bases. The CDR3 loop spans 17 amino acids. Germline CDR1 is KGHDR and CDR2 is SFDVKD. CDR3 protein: CATSARQGAAGANVLTF. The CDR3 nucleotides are TGTGCCACCAGTGCGCGGCAGGGGGCAGCTGGGGCCAACGTCCTGACTTTC.

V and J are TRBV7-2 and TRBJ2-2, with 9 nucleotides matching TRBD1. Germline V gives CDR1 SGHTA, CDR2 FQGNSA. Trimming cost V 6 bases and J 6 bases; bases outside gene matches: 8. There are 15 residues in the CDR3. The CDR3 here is CASRRRDRDSGELFF. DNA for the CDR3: TGTGCCAGCAGACGCCGGGACAGGGACTCCGGGGAGCTGTTTTTT.

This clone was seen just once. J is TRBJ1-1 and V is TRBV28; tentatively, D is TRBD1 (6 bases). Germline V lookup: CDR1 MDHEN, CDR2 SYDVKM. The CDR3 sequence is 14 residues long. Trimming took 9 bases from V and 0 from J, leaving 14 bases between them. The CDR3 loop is CASVGGPMNTEAFF. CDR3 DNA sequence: TGTGCCAGTGTTGGGGGCCCTATGAACACTGAAGCTTTCTTT.